Listed below are T cell receptor beta chains from one sample, sequenced in a study of cytomegalovirus exposure and HLA in healthy donors. Only in-frame clones appear in the TCRdb table, and some are missing; sequencing was by immunoSEQ multiplex PCR. The sample has about 140,000 clones, roughly 76% seen once. Sequenced material: PBMCs. The receptor source for this set is a female donor in good health and CMV-seronegative. CDR3s include the opening cysteine and the closing phenylalanine or tryptophan. The D gene is left open where the match is weak. Clone size is stated in some rows and not others, as once, few, many or a class when expanded.

size: -
J: TRBJ2-6
D: TRBD2
V: TRBV9
CDR3: CASSVAGWGGAGANVLTF
DNA: TGTGCCAGCAGCGTAGCTGGGTGGGGGGGAGCTGGGGCCAACGTCCTGACTTTC

size: -
J: TRBJ2-7
D: -
V: TRBV9
CDR3: CASSRTDVTSYEQYF
DNA: TGTGCCAGCAGCAGAACAGACGTTACCTCCTACGAGCAGTACTTC

size: once
J: TRBJ1-2
D: -
V: TRBV6-1
CDR3: CASSATSGFGYTF
DNA: TGTGCCAGCAGTGCAACGAGCGGGTTTGGCTACACCTTC

size: -
J: TRBJ1-1
D: -
V: TRBV29-1
CDR3: CSVALQPNTEAFF
DNA: TGCAGCGTTGCTTTACAGCCAAACACTGAAGCTTTCTTT

size: few
J: TRBJ1-2
D: -
V: TRBV18
CDR3: CASSPPDRQRPNYGYTF
DNA: TGTGCCAGCTCACCACCGGATCGGCAGCGGCCTAACTATGGCTACACCTTC

size: -
J: TRBJ1-6
D: -
V: TRBV7-3
CDR3: CASSSQGNNSPLHF
DNA: TGTGCCAGCAGCTCACAGGGAAACAATTCACCCCTCCACTTT

size: -
J: TRBJ2-7
D: TRBD2
V: TRBV6-5
CDR3: CASTTGGSYEQYF
DNA: TGTGCCAGCACTACCGGGGGGTCCTACGAGCAGTACTTC

size: -
J: TRBJ1-2
D: -
V: TRBV7-9
CDR3: CASSLAGSYGYTF
DNA: TGTGCCAGCAGCTTGGCAGGGTCCTATGGCTACACCTTC

size: -
J: TRBJ2-1
D: -
V: TRBV19
CDR3: CASSMNLYNEQFF
DNA: TGTGCCAGTAGTATGAACTTATACAATGAGCAGTTCTTC

size: -
J: TRBJ2-1
D: TRBD2
V: TRBV5-1
CDR3: CASSLASGSQNEQFF
DNA: TGCGCCAGCAGCTTGGCTAGCGGGAGTCAGAATGAGCAGTTCTTC

size: once
J: TRBJ2-2
D: -
V: TRBV7-9
CDR3: CASSFPPSDTGELFF
DNA: TGTGCCAGCAGCTTTCCCCCCAGCGACACCGGGGAGCTGTTTTTT

size: -
J: TRBJ2-4
D: TRBD1
V: TRBV27
CDR3: CASSSHPSRGPAKNIQYF
DNA: TGTGCCAGCAGTTCTCACCCTAGCAGGGGGCCCGCCAAAAACATTCAGTACTTT

size: -
J: TRBJ1-2
D: -
V: TRBV5-1
CDR3: CASSLARGYDGYTF
DNA: TGCGCCAGCAGCTTGGCCCGGGGGTATGATGGCTACACCTTC